This note documents a single T cell receptor (beta chain) sequence. Its target is not known. The record originates from a study of T cells in Graves' hyperthyroidism and ophthalmopathy. Study-wide results and caveats: For ophthalmopathy, model prediction preceded onset by a median around six months. In the analysis, a 13 V-J model separated ophthalmopathy from stable hyperthyroidism.

The junction had 12 bases not matched to a gene; V was cut back by 5 bases and J by 7 bases. This CDR3 has 15 residues. The germline CDR1 and CDR2 sequences are SGHVS and FNYEAQ. Patients aged 18 to 65 had newly diagnosed hyperthyroidism that had lasted under 2 months. There were TCR beta CDR3 regions amplified from RNA transcripts. A set of HTBI primers served as the primers for a first-round RT-PCR of the TCR CDR3. TCRdb reanalysed the multiplex PCR reads using MiXCR and keeps one entry per CDR3 protein. The data show fewer than 900,000 distinct CDR3 sequences, approximately 16% seen once. The sequencing input was blood. This receptor was taken from a young man with Graves' hyperthyroidism. The V call is TRBV7-6, the J call TRBJ2-7; 9 bases align to TRBD2. The CDR3 is CASSESSGTFGEQYF. CDR3 coding DNA: TGTGCCAGCAGCGAATCTAGCGGGACCTTTGGAGAGCAGTACTTC.